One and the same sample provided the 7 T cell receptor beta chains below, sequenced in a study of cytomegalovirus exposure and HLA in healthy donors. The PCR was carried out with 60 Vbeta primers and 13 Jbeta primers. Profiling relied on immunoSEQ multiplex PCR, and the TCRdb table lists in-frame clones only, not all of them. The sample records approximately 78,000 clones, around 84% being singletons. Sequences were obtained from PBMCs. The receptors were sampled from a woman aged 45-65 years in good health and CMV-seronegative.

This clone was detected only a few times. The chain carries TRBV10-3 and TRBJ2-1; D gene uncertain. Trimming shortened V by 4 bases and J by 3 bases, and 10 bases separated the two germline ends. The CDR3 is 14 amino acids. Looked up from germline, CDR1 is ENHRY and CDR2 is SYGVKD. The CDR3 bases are TGTGCCATCAGTGCAGACGGGTACTACAATGAGCAGTTCTTC. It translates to CAISADGYYNEQFF.

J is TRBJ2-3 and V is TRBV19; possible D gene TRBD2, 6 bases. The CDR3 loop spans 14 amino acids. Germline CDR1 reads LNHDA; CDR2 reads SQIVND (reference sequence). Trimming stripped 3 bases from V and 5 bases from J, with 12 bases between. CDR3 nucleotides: TGTGCCAGTAGTATTATGCGGGGAGGAGATACGCAGTATTTT. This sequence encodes CASSIMRGGDTQYF.

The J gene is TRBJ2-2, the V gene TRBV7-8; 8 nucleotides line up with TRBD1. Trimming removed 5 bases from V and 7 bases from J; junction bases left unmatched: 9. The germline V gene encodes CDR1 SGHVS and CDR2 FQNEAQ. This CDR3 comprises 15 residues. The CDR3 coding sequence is TGTGCCAGCAGCGGGGGCCAGGGGGCTGTCGGGGAGCTGTTTTTT. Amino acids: CASSGGQGAVGELFF.

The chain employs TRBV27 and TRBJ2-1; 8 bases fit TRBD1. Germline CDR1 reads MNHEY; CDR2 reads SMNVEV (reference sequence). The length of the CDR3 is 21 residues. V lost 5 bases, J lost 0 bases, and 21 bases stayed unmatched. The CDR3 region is CASSLPPAGGLAGASYNEQFF. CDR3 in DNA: TGTGCCAGCAGTCTCCCTCCCGCAGGGGGCCTGGCGGGCGCCTCCTACAATGAGCAGTTCTTC.

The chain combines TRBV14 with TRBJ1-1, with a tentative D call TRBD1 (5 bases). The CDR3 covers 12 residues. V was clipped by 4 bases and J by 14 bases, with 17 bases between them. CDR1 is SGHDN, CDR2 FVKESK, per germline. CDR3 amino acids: CASSPPGQTLFF. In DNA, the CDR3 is TGTGCCAGCAGCCCCCCAGGGCAGACGCTCTTCTTT.

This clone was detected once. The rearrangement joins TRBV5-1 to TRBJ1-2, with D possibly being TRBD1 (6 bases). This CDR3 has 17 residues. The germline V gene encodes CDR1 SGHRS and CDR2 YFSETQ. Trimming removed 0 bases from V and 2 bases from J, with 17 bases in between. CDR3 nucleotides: TGCGCCAGCAGCTTGGGGGGGGGCCAGCTATCGAACTATGGCTACACCTTC. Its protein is CASSLGGGQLSNYGYTF.

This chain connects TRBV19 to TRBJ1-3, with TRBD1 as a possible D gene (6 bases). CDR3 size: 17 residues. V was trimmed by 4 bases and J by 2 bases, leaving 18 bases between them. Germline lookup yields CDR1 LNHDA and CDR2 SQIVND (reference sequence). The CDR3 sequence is CASSTTGRAVPGNTIYF. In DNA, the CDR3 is TGTGCCAGTAGTACTACAGGGCGCGCGGTTCCTGGAAACACCATATATTTT.